Listed here are 25 T cell receptor beta chains from one sample, sequenced in a study of cytomegalovirus exposure and HLA in healthy donors. The primer mix had 60 Vbeta and 13 Jbeta primers. Data came from immunoSEQ multiplex PCR; TCRdb stores just in-frame clones and leaves some out. The sample has 150,000 to 180,000 clones; about 76% are singletons. Sequenced input: PBMCs. The receptors originated from a man aged 30-40 years in good health and CMV-seropositive.

The chain uses TRBV10-3 and TRBJ1-2; a weak D match, TRBD1 (6 bases). Germline CDR1 is ENHRY and CDR2 is SYGVKD. The CDR3 length is 12 residues. Trimming took 5 bases from V and 5 from J, leaving 9 bases between them. The CDR3 protein is CAISLGQYGYTF. In DNA form, the CDR3 reads TGTGCCATCAGTTTAGGACAGTATGGCTACACCTTC.

As DNA, the CDR3 is TGCAGCGTTGCGACAGGGTCGGCCACTGAAGCTTTCTTT. This gives the protein CSVATGSATEAFF. The chain uses TRBV29-1 and TRBJ1-1, with 7 bases aligning to TRBD1. V dropped 4 bases and J dropped 4; count of bases not matched to a gene: 6. CDR1 and CDR2 from the germline V gene are SQVTM and ANQGSEA. The CDR3 is 13 residues long.

The rearrangement joins TRBV9 to TRBJ2-2, with a tentative D call TRBD1 (6 bases). Per the germline V gene, CDR1 is SGDLS and CDR2 is YYNGEE. The CDR3 runs 16 residues. Trimming stripped 3 bases from V and 0 bases from J, with 12 bases between. The CDR3 loop reads CASSAQDSTNTGELFF. CDR3 coding DNA: TGTGCCAGCAGCGCCCAGGACAGCACGAACACCGGGGAGCTGTTTTTT.

This sequence joins TRBV27 and TRBJ1-2; D unclear. This CDR3 contains 14 residues. Trimming took off 2 bases at V and 6 bases at J, with 13 bases between the two ends. Germline V gene lookup returns CDR1 MNHEY and CDR2 SMNVEV (reference sequence). The CDR3 nucleotides are TGTGCCAGCAGTTTAATTCCGGGGAACAATGGCTACACCTTC. Amino acid sequence: CASSLIPGNNGYTF.

In this sample, this clone turned up once. This rearrangement joins TRBV19 to TRBJ2-1; 14 bases fit TRBD2. V lost 7 bases, J lost 6 bases, and 11 bases stayed unmatched. Germline V lookup: CDR1 LNHDA, CDR2 SQIVND (reference sequence). This CDR3 region has 17 residues. CDR3 DNA sequence: TGTGCCAGTACGGGACTAGCGGGGGCCCACGTCCTCAATGAGCAGTTCTTC. It translates to CASTGLAGAHVLNEQFF.

This chain connects TRBV6-1 to TRBJ2-1; TRBD2 might be the D (6 bases). There are 13 residues in the CDR3. CDR1 is MNHNS, CDR2 SASEGT, per germline. Trimming removed 2 bases at V and 12 bases at J, with 14 bases between. As DNA, the CDR3 is TGTGCCAGCAGTGAATCTAGCGTGTCCCGGCAGTTCTTC. As protein: CASSESSVSRQFF.

The chain joins TRBV5-1 to TRBJ1-6; 9 positions agree with TRBD1. Looked up from germline, CDR1 is SGHRS and CDR2 is YFSETQ. This CDR3 contains 15 residues. Germline trimming cut 1 base from V and 7 bases from J; bases unmatched to any gene: 3. The CDR3 DNA sequence: TGCGCCAGCAGCTTGTGGGACAGGGCGAATTCACCCCTCCACTTT. Translation: CASSLWDRANSPLHF.

The chain uses TRBV30 and TRBJ2-5, with D possibly being TRBD1 (6 bases). The germline V gene encodes CDR1 GTSNPN and CDR2 SVGIG (reference sequence). Trimming stripped 5 bases from V and 4 bases from J, with 17 bases between. The CDR3 is 14 amino acids. The DNA for the CDR3 is TGTGCCTGGCGCTCAGGGGCCGCGGGAGAGACCCAGTACTTC. Translation gives CAWRSGAAGETQYF.

The chain is built from TRBV7-2 and TRBJ1-4; D gene ambiguous. Germline V lookup: CDR1 SGHTA, CDR2 FQGNSA. Between the trimmed V and J ends, which lost 5 bases and 8 bases, there was a span of 21 bases. This CDR3 is 16 amino acids long. CDR3 sequence (DNA): TGTGCCAGCAGCCGGGGTCGGGCGGGAGGCGAGGAAAAACTGTTTTTT. This codes for CASSRGRAGGEEKLFF.

This chain joins TRBV10-3 and TRBJ1-1, with D possibly being TRBD1 (6 bases). CDR3 length: 13 amino acids. Trimming removed 5 bases at V and 6 bases at J, with 13 bases between. From germline, CDR1 is ENHRY and CDR2 SYGVKD. CDR3 sequence: CAISFQGLPEAFF. CDR3 DNA: TGTGCCATCAGTTTCCAGGGGCTCCCTGAAGCTTTCTTT.

The chain links TRBV6-1 to TRBJ2-1; 13 nucleotides line up with TRBD2. The CDR3 is 17 amino acids. CDR1 MNHNS and CDR2 SASEGT come from the germline V gene. Unmatched junction bases numbered 3, after V lost 1 base and J lost 3 bases. The CDR3 loop is CASSEGLAGGYYNEQFF. As DNA, the CDR3 is TGTGCCAGCAGTGAAGGACTAGCGGGAGGTTACTACAATGAGCAGTTCTTC.

The chain combines TRBV5-6 with TRBJ2-5, with 7 bases aligning to TRBD2. CDR3 length: 15 residues. Germline CDR1 and CDR2: SGHDT and YYEEEE. V lost 6 bases, J lost 5 bases, and 13 bases stayed unmatched. CDR3 residues: CASTLGRESGETQYF. The CDR3 coding sequence is TGTGCCAGCACGTTAGGGCGGGAGAGTGGCGAGACCCAGTACTTC.

This clone came up once. This rearrangement joins TRBV18 to TRBJ1-1; 9 bases line up with TRBD1. CDR1 and CDR2 from the germline V gene are KGHSH and LQKENI. J was trimmed by 7 bases and V by 2 bases; bases with no gene match: 8. The CDR3 spans 15 residues. The CDR3 DNA reads as TGTGCCAGCTCACCAACGGGACAGGGACTAGGTGAAGCTTTCTTT. Protein sequence: CASSPTGQGLGEAFF.

This clone was seen only a few times. This rearrangement joins TRBV11-2 to TRBJ1-4; no firm D call. CDR3 size: 15 residues. Germline CDR1 and CDR2: SGHAT and FQNNGV. Trimming left V 1 base short and J 7 bases short, with 13 bases between. CDR3 coding DNA: TGTGCCAGCAGCTTAGGGCAGGTGAATACTGAAAAACTGTTTTTT. It yields the protein CASSLGQVNTEKLFF.

DNA of the CDR3: TGTGCCTGGAGATGGGTGGACTCTTCCTACGAGCAGTACTTC. This codes for CAWRWVDSSYEQYF. The rearrangement links TRBV30 to TRBJ2-7, with a possible D match to TRBD2 (5 bases). CDR1 and CDR2 from the germline V gene are GTSNPN and SVGIG (reference sequence). This CDR3 spans 14 amino acids. V was shortened by 3 bases and J by 1 base, with 13 bases between the two germline ends.

The chain links TRBV27 to TRBJ2-1; D not resolved. Trimming cost V 3 bases and J 7 bases, with 10 bases left between them. CDR3 length: 13 amino acids. Germline values: CDR1 MNHEY, CDR2 SMNVEV (reference sequence). The CDR3 coding sequence is TGTGCCAGCAGTTTCTCGGTCGGGAATGAGCAGTTCTTC. This codes for CASSFSVGNEQFF.

The chain links TRBV27 to TRBJ2-2; TRBD2 agrees at 12 bases. With V trimmed by 4 bases and J by 4 bases, 7 bases remained unmatched. CDR1 and CDR2 (germline): MNHEY, SMNVEV (reference sequence). This CDR3 has 17 amino acids. The CDR3 nucleotides are TGTGCCAGCAGTTCGCGCCCTAGCGGGAGGGGCACCGGGGAGCTGTTTTTT. Translated: CASSSRPSGRGTGELFF.

This sequence joins TRBV27 and TRBJ2-7, with 7 bases matching TRBD1. The V gene's germline CDR1 is MNHEY and CDR2 SMNVEV (reference sequence). Unmatched junction bases numbered 5, after V lost 3 bases and J lost 3 bases. The CDR3 consists of 14 residues. CDR3 region: CASSFWAGGYEQYF. CDR3 bases: TGTGCCAGCAGTTTTTGGGCAGGGGGCTACGAGCAGTACTTC.

This clone was observed a handful of times. The chain has TRBV5-4 and TRBJ2-3; 10 bases align to TRBD2. V shed 2 bases, J shed 4 bases, and the junction held 7 bases outside the gene matches. There are 16 residues in the CDR3. The germline gives CDR1 SGHNT, CDR2 YYREEE (reference sequence). This CDR3 is CASSLILAGGPDTQYF. The CDR3 nucleotides read TGTGCCAGCAGCTTAATATTAGCGGGGGGACCAGATACGCAGTATTTT.

J is TRBJ1-1 and V is TRBV20-1; no reliable D call. Looked up from germline, CDR1 is DFQATT and CDR2 is SNEGSKA (reference sequence). V lost 1 base, J lost 12 bases, and 9 bases lay in between. This CDR3 comprises 10 residues. The CDR3 is CSARGQSTFF. The CDR3 DNA sequence: TGCAGTGCTAGAGGACAAAGTACTTTCTTT.

This chain connects TRBV30 to TRBJ1-1, with D possibly matching TRBD1 (5 bases). Trimming left V 2 bases short and J 0 bases short, with 10 bases between. This CDR3 spans 14 amino acids. The V gene's germline CDR1 is GTSNPN and CDR2 SVGIG (reference sequence). This CDR3 reads CAWSRGLMNTEAFF. CDR3 sequence (DNA): TGTGCCTGGAGTCGGGGACTGATGAACACTGAAGCTTTCTTT.

The chain combines TRBV2 with TRBJ1-5, with 7 bases that match TRBD1. The CDR3 is made up of 13 amino acids. The germline V gene has CDR1 SNHLY and CDR2 FYNNEI. After removal of 7 bases from V and 3 bases from J, the junction contained 3 bases not matched to a gene. In DNA, the CDR3 is TGTGCCAGCAAGACAGGGCCCAATCAGCCCCAGCATTTT. It is translated as CASKTGPNQPQHF.

The rearrangement links TRBV30 to TRBJ1-1, with TRBD1 matching over 9 bases. Germline CDR1 is GTSNPN and CDR2 is SVGIG (reference sequence). CDR3 length equals 14 residues. V shed 2 bases and J 6 bases; nucleotides not matched to a gene: 7. CDR3 in amino acids: CAWSLRDRVAEAFF. Here the CDR3 DNA reads TGTGCCTGGAGTCTCCGGGACAGGGTCGCTGAAGCTTTCTTT.

The rearrangement links TRBV29-1 to TRBJ2-7, with 8 bases that match TRBD1. The J segment lost 2 bases and the V segment lost 0 bases, leaving 9 bases of the junction unmatched. CDR3 size: 16 residues. CDR1 and CDR2 from the germline V gene are SQVTM and ANQGSEA. The CDR3 sequence: CSVEDRRQGFTYEQYF. The CDR3 bases are TGCAGCGTTGAAGATCGCCGACAGGGGTTTACCTACGAGCAGTACTTC.

This chain uses TRBV9 with TRBJ1-2, with a weak D call TRBD1 (6 bases). The CDR3 loop spans 18 amino acids. V dropped 0 bases and J dropped 7 bases, with 25 bases sitting between them. Germline V gives CDR1 SGDLS, CDR2 YYNGEE. CDR3 bases: TGTGCCAGCAGCGTAGTTATCCGTGGGGCCACAGGGAGGGGTGGCTACACCTTC. Its translation: CASSVVIRGATGRGGYTF.